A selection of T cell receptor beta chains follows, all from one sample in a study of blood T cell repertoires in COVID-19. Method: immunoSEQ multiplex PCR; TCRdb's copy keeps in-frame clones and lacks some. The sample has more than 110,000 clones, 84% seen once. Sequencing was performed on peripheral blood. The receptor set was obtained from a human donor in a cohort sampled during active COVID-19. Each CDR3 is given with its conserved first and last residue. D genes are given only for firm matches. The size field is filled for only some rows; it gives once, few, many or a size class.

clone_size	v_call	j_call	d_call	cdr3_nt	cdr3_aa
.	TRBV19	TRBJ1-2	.	TGTGCCAGTAGTCCACAGGCCTTGGCTGACTATGGCTACACCTTC	CASSPQALADYGYTF
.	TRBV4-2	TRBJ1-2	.	TGTGCCAGCAGCCAAGGATACGAGGGAAACTATGGCTACACCTTC	CASSQGYEGNYGYTF
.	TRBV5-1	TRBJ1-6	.	TGCGCCAGCAGCTTAAGTGGGGCTTCACCCCTCCACTTT	CASSLSGASPLHF
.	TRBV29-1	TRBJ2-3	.	TGCAGCGTTGAAGCTACCACAGATACGCAGTATTTT	CSVEATTDTQYF
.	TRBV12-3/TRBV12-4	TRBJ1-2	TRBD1	TGTGCCAGCAGTTTGGGACAGAACTATGGCTACACCTTC	CASSLGQNYGYTF
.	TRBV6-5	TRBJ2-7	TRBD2	TGTGCCACCCGGGGGGCCTACGAGCAGTACTTC	CATRGAYEQYF
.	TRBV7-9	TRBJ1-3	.	TGTGCCAGCAGCGTGTACTCTGGAAACACCATATATTTT	CASSVYSGNTIYF
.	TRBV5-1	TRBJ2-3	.	TGCGCCAGCGGTTTTGGGAGGCTTGCAGATACGCAGTATTTT	CASGFGRLADTQYF
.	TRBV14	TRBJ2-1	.	TGTGCCAGCAGCCAAGAGTACGACGGAGACTGGTTCTTC	CASSQEYDGDWFF
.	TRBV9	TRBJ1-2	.	TGTGCCAGCAGCGTAGGGGGAGGGTCGTGGGATGGCTACACCTTC	CASSVGGGSWDGYTF
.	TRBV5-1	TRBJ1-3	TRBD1	TGCGCCAGCAGGGACAGGGGATCTGGAAACACCATATATTTT	CASRDRGSGNTIYF
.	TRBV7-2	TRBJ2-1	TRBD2	TGTGCCAGCAGGGCCCCGGGACTAGCGGGAGTAAATGAGCAGTTCTTC	CASRAPGLAGVNEQFF
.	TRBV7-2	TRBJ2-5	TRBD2	TGTGCCAGCAGCTCGGGACTAAGGATGGGAGAGACCCAGTACTTC	CASSSGLRMGETQYF
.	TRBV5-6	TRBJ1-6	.	TGTGCCAGCAGCTTGGGTCGTTTTAATTCACCCCTCCACTTT	CASSLGRFNSPLHF
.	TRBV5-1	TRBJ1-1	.	TGCGCCAGCAGCTTGGCCTTAGGAGCGGGTGAAGCTTTCTTT	CASSLALGAGEAFF
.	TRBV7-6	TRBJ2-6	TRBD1	TGTGCCAGCAGCTTAGATGGGACAGGGGGCTCTGGGGCCAACGTCCTGACTTTC	CASSLDGTGGSGANVLTF
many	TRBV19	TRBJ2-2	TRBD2	TGTGCCAGTAGTATTTCTAGCGGGAGACCCGGGGAGCTGTTTTTT	CASSISSGRPGELFF
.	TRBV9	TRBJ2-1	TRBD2	TGTGCCAGCAGGCCTCGGCTAGCGGGCTGGGGTGAGCAGTTCTTC	CASRPRLAGWGEQFF
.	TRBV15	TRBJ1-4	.	TGTGCCACCCTTGATTGGTCAGGCCCGGCTGAAAAACTGTTTTTT	CATLDWSGPAEKLFF
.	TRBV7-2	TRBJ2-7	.	TGTGCCAGCAGCTTAGGGCCAGCGTCGGACGAGCAGTACTTC	CASSLGPASDEQYF
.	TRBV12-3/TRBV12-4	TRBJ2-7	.	TGTGCCAGCAGTGCAACTAGGAGCTACGAGCAGTACTTC	CASSATRSYEQYF
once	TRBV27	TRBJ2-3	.	TGTGCCAGCAGTATATCCCCTAGAGATACGCAGTATTTT	CASSISPRDTQYF
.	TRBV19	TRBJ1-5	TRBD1	TGTGCCAGTAGTGATTGGGACAGGCGCCATCAGCCCCAGCATTTT	CASSDWDRRHQPQHF
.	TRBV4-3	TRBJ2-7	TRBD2	TGCGCCAGCAGCCCATATATCGGGGGGGCCTTCTACGAGCAGTACTTC	CASSPYIGGAFYEQYF
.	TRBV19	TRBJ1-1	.	TGTGCCAGTAGTATTCGGGGTTACACTGAAGCTTTCTTT	CASSIRGYTEAFF
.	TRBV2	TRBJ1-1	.	TGTGCCAGCAGCCAGGTTGCCACTGAAGCTTTCTTT	CASSQVATEAFF
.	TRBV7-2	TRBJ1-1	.	TGTGCCAGCAGCTTAGGACAAGCGGGGACTGAAGCTTTCTTT	CASSLGQAGTEAFF
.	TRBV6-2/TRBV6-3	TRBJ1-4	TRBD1	TGTGCCAGCAGTTCGGGACAGGGGAATGAAAAACTGTTTTTT	CASSSGQGNEKLFF
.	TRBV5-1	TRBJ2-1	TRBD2	TGCGCCAGCAGCCCCAGATTAGCGGGAGACTCCAATGAGCAGTTCTTC	CASSPRLAGDSNEQFF
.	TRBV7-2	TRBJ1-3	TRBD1	TGTGCCAGCAGCCGGACAGGGGGGGGAAACACCATATATTTT	CASSRTGGGNTIYF
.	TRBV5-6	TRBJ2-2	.	TGTGCCAGCAGCTTGGTAATCGGGGAGCTGTTTTTT	CASSLVIGELFF
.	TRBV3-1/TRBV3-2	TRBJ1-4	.	TGTGCCAGCAGCCAAGTTCGTAGTAACGAAAAACTGTTTTTT	CASSQVRSNEKLFF
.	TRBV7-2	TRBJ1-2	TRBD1	TGTGCCAGCAGCCCTGGGGCCCGGGACAGATATGGCTACACCTTC	CASSPGARDRYGYTF
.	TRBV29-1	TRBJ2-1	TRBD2	TGCAGCGGACGGCGGGGGGGGGACCACAATGAGCAGTTCTTC	CSGRRGGDHNEQFF
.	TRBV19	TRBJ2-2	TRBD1	TGTGCCAGTAGTTTAGGGACAGGGCGGACCGGGGAGCTGTTTTTT	CASSLGTGRTGELFF
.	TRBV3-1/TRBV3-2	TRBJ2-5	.	TGTGCCAGCAGTTTTACTTGGGACACCGCCGGGACCCAGTACTTC	CASSFTWDTAGTQYF
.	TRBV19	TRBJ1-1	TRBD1	TGTGCCAGCCGAGATCGGGACAGGGGCAGGAGGACTGAAGCTTTCTTT	CASRDRDRGRRTEAFF
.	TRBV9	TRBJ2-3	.	TGTGCCAGCAGCCCCGGTTACGTTCCTAGCACAGATACGCAGTATTTT	CASSPGYVPSTDTQYF
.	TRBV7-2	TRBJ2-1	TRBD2	TGTGCCAGCAGCTTGAGTTCTAGCGGGGGCAGGAATGAGCAGTTCTTC	CASSLSSSGGRNEQFF
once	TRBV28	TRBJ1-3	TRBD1	TGTGCCAGCAGTTTATACGGGACAGGGCCCTCTGGAAACACCATATATTTT	CASSLYGTGPSGNTIYF
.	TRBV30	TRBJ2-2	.	TGTGCCTGGAAGGGGACGAACACCGGGGAGCTGTTTTTT	CAWKGTNTGELFF
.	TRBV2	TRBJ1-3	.	TGTGCCAGCAGGGACAGTTCCTCTGGAAACACCATATATTTT	CASRDSSSGNTIYF
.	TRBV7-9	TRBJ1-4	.	TGTGCCAGCAGCTTAGCGCTGGGAAGGGAGGATGAAAAACTGTTTTTT	CASSLALGREDEKLFF
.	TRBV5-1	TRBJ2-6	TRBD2	TGCGCCAGCAGTTCCGGGACTAGCGGCTCAACGGCTGGGGCCAACGTCCTGACTTTC	CASSSGTSGSTAGANVLTF
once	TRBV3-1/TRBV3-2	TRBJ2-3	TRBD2	TGTGCCAGCAGCCCGTATGCGGGGGTGGGGGGTACGCAGTATTTT	CASSPYAGVGGTQYF
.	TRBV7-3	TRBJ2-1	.	TGTGCCAGCAGCTCCGGTCGGGGAACCTACAATGAGCAGTTCTTC	CASSSGRGTYNEQFF
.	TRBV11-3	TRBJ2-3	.	TGTGCCAGTGGGGCCCGCACAGATACGCAGTATTTT	CASGARTDTQYF
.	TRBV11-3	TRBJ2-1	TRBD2	TGTGCCAGCAGCTGGATGGCGGGGGAACCCAATGAGCAGTTCTTC	CASSWMAGEPNEQFF
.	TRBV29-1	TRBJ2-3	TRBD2	TGCAGCGTCAGCGGCGGGAGGAGCACAGATACGCAGTATTTT	CSVSGGRSTDTQYF
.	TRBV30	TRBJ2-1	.	TGTGCCTGGTTCGCCACGGGGTATGAGCAGTTCTTC	CAWFATGYEQFF